One sample yielded the 17 T cell receptor beta chains listed below, sequenced in a study of blood T cell repertoires in COVID-19. Assay: immunoSEQ multiplex PCR; the TCRdb copy retains only in-frame clones and omits some. This sample has 100,000 or so clones, with about 75% found just once. The specimen sequenced was peripheral blood. The receptors shown here come from a man of 80 years or more with acute or convalescent COVID-19.

The V call is TRBV24-1, the J call TRBJ2-6; D may be TRBD2 (5 bases). This CDR3 region has 14 residues. The V gene lost 9 bases and the J gene lost 3 bases, with 11 bases spanning the gap. Germline V lookup: CDR1 KGHDR, CDR2 SFDVKD. This CDR3 reads CATAGGIGANVLTF. The CDR3 region has the DNA TGTGCCACCGCCGGAGGAATTGGGGCCAACGTCCTGACTTTC.

There are a few counts of this clone. The chain carries TRBV18 and TRBJ2-7, with D perhaps TRBD2 (6 bases). The V gene's germline CDR1 is KGHSH and CDR2 LQKENI. Trimming took off 5 bases at V and 3 bases at J, with 14 bases between the two ends. CDR3 size: 14 residues. The CDR3 DNA is TGTGCCAGCTCATTAGGGACGGGACTCTACGAGCAGTACTTC. The encoded protein is CASSLGTGLYEQYF.

V usage is TRBV19 and J usage is TRBJ2-4; 10 positions agree with TRBD2. The CDR3 sequence is 16 residues long. V shed 1 base, J shed 0 bases, and the junction held 0 bases outside the gene matches. Germline V CDR1 and CDR2: LNHDA, SQIVND (reference sequence). CDR3 amino acids: CASSIGLAGAKNIQYF. The DNA of the CDR3 is TGTGCCAGTAGTATAGGACTAGCGGGAGCCAAAAACATTCAGTACTTC. The whole variable domain, remainder taken from reference TRBV19 and TRBJ2-4, is DGGITQSPKYLFRKEGQNVTLSCEQNLNHDAMYWYRQDPGQGLRLIYYSQIVNDFQKGDIAEGYSVSREKKESFPLTVTSAQKNPTAFYLCASSIGLAGAKNIQYFGAGTRLSVL.

This clone showed up just a few times. The chain uses TRBV6-4 and TRBJ2-2, with TRBD2 matching over 10 bases. Germline-derived CDR1 and CDR2 are MRHNA and SNTAGT. The CDR3 totals 15 residues. The junction had 4 bases not matched to a gene; V was cut back by 2 bases and J by 7 bases. The CDR3 nucleotides are TGTGCCAGCAGTGACGGGCTAGCGGGAGTCGGGGAGCTGTTTTTT. Translating gives CASSDGLAGVGELFF.

The chain employs TRBV7-6 and TRBJ1-5; no firm D call. The length of the CDR3 is 14 residues. Germline V gene data show CDR1 as SGHVS and CDR2 as FNYEAQ. V lost 5 bases and J lost 7, with 15 bases in between. CDR3 DNA sequence: TGTGCCAGCAGCCGGACGGCCACGGGGCAGCCCCAGCATTTT. This codes for CASSRTATGQPQHF.

This chain uses TRBV2 with TRBJ1-2; TRBD1 is a possible D gene (5 bases). The CDR3 length is 13 residues. Trimming stripped 6 bases from V and 3 bases from J, with 11 bases between. Germline CDR1 and CDR2: SNHLY and FYNNEI. The CDR3 region has the DNA TGTGCCAGCAGCCTCGACAGCTACTATGGCTACACCTTC. Translation gives CASSLDSYYGYTF.

The chain has TRBV28 and TRBJ2-7, with a possible D match to TRBD1 (5 bases). V was cut by 5 bases and J by 4 bases, with 15 bases left in between. Germline V gene data show CDR1 as MDHEN and CDR2 as SYDVKM. The CDR3 extends over 14 amino acids. CDR3: CASSDSSLTYEQYF. The DNA for the CDR3 is TGTGCCAGCAGTGACAGCTCACTAACGTACGAGCAGTACTTC.

The chain joins TRBV9 to TRBJ2-7, with 8 bases lining up with TRBD2. This CDR3 is 13 amino acids long. V lost 4 bases and J lost 6; bases outside the gene matches: 6. Germline-derived CDR1 and CDR2 are SGDLS and YYNGEE. The CDR3 sequence is CASSPREGSEQYF. As DNA, the CDR3 is TGTGCCAGCAGCCCCCGGGAGGGATCCGAGCAGTACTTC. Complete variable domain (other parts from reference TRBV9 and TRBJ2-7): DSGVTQTPKHLITATGQRVTLRCSPRSGDLSVYWYQQSLDQGLQFLIQYYNGEERAKGNILERFSAQQFPDLHSELNLSSLELGDSALYFCASSPREGSEQYFGPGTRLTVT.

This sequence joins TRBV10-3 and TRBJ1-3; the match to TRBD1 covers 11 bases. The CDR3 is made up of 15 amino acids. CDR1 is ENHRY and CDR2 is SYGVKD in the germline V gene. Trimming cost V 6 bases and J 2 bases; bases outside gene matches: 3. The CDR3: CAISGTGGTGNTIYF. In DNA, the CDR3 is TGTGCCATCAGCGGGACAGGGGGAACTGGAAACACCATATATTTT.

A note on this clone: The same CDR3 also results from other DNA sequences found in this sample. The J gene is TRBJ1-2, the V gene TRBV6-5; D possibly corresponds to TRBD1 (5 bases). Trimming took 5 bases from V and 2 from J, leaving 9 bases between them. Per the germline V gene, CDR1 is MNHEY and CDR2 is SVGAGI. The CDR3 has 13 amino acids. CDR3 DNA: TGTGCCAGCAGTACAGGCGCCAACTATGGCTACACCTTC. Translation gives CASSTGANYGYTF.

A few counts support this clone. The V gene is TRBV3-1 (or the pseudogene TRBV3-2), the J gene TRBJ1-3; D gene uncertain. Trimming took off 2 bases at V and 0 bases at J, with 8 bases between the two ends. The CDR3 contains 15 residues. Per germline, CDR1 LGHDT and CDR2 YNNKEL (reference sequence). The DNA of the CDR3 is TGTGCCAGCAGCCAACTAAGTGACTCTGGAAACACCATATATTTT. Encoded protein: CASSQLSDSGNTIYF.

The chain joins TRBV7-9 to TRBJ1-2; TRBD1 matches 7 bases. Germline assignment: CDR1 SEHNR and CDR2 FQNEAQ (reference sequence). The V gene end was trimmed by 5 bases and the J gene end by 4 bases; junction bases not matched to a gene: 10. This CDR3 has 15 residues. CDR3 DNA sequence: TGTGCCAGCAGCCCGAGACAGGGCGCGGGCTATGGCTACACCTTC. Translation: CASSPRQGAGYGYTF.

At least ten counts were recorded for this clone. This chain uses TRBV6-5 with TRBJ1-1, with a weak D call TRBD1 (5 bases). Germline CDR1 is MNHEY and CDR2 is SVGAGI. CDR3 length: 15 residues. V lost 7 bases and J lost 4, with 19 bases in between. The CDR3 reads CASNPGGAQSTEAFF. In DNA, the CDR3 is TGTGCCAGCAACCCGGGAGGGGCGCAGAGCACTGAAGCTTTCTTT.

DNA of the CDR3: TGTGCCAGTAGTATAGAGGGACAGGGCCCCACTGAAGCTTTCTTT. This translates into CASSIEGQGPTEAFF. J is TRBJ1-1 and V is TRBV19, with 9 nucleotides matching TRBD1. V lost 0 bases, J lost 4 bases, and 3 bases stayed unmatched. The CDR3 has 15 residues. CDR1 and CDR2 (germline): LNHDA, SQIVND (reference sequence).

This clone was recorded only once. V gene TRBV28 combines with J gene TRBJ1-5; 7 nucleotides match TRBD1. The length of the CDR3 is 16 residues. Trimming at V came to 6 bases and at J to 1 base, leaving 9 bases not matched to a gene. The germline CDR1 and CDR2 sequences are MDHEN and SYDVKM. The CDR3 loop is CASRWDSAGSNQPQHF. DNA for the CDR3: TGTGCCAGCAGGTGGGACAGCGCTGGAAGCAATCAGCCCCAGCATTTT. Filled out from reference TRBV28 and TRBJ1-5, the complete variable domain reads DVKVTQSSRYLVKRTGEKVFLECVQDMDHENMFWYRQDPGLGLRLIYFSYDVKMKEKGDIPEGYSVSREKKERFSLILESASTNQTSMYLCASRWDSAGSNQPQHFGDGTRLSIL.

This clone occurred once. The CDR3 region is CASSPAMGEADTQYF. The CDR3 nucleotides are TGTGCCAGCAGCCCGGCCATGGGTGAGGCGGATACGCAGTATTTT. This chain links TRBV13 with TRBJ2-3; D gene ambiguous. Germline V lookup: CDR1 PRHDT, CDR2 FYEKMQ (reference sequence). V was pared by 5 bases and J by 6 bases, with 18 bases between. CDR3 length equals 15 residues.

The rearrangement links TRBV15 to TRBJ2-7, with D tentatively TRBD2 (6 bases). The CDR3 contains 17 residues. Deletions cut 4 bases from V and 3 bases from J, with 22 bases between. In germline, CDR1 is LNHNV, CDR2 YYDKDF (reference sequence). The DNA of the CDR3 is TGTGCCACCAGCACCCGGGACTTGGGACCCAAGGGCTACGAGCAGTACTTC. Amino acids: CATSTRDLGPKGYEQYF.